The next 15 T cell receptor beta chains were all read from a single sample in a study of T cells after yellow fever vaccination. Via MiXCR, TCRdb re-called the 5' RACE reads, giving one row per CDR3 protein. The sample has under 30,000 distinct CDR3 sequences, around 4.6% seen once. The sequences come from CD8+ T cells sorted from PBMCs, collected 10 days after the yellow fever booster vaccination. These receptors all come from a man between 25 and 39 years old who received the YFV17D yellow fever vaccine.

This clonotype was counted ten times or more. The chain links TRBV5-5 to TRBJ2-1, with no clear D. V shed 4 bases and J shed 4 bases, with 3 bases lying between them. The CDR3 spans 11 residues. CDR1 SGHKS and CDR2 YYEKEE come from the germline V gene (reference sequence). Written as DNA, the CDR3 is TGTGCCAGCAGCCAGTACAATGAGCAGTTCTTC. It yields the protein CASSQYNEQFF.

This clonotype was counted only a few times. The chain's CDR3 is CASSTQGPVQPQHF. CDR3 nucleotide sequence: TGTGCCAGCAGTACACAGGGTCCCGTCCAGCCCCAGCATTTT. The V and J genes are TRBV6-2 or TRBV6-3 and TRBJ1-5, with D possibly TRBD1 on 6 matching bases. CDR3 size: 14 residues. In germline, CDR1 is MNHEY, CDR2 SVGEGT. V was trimmed by 5 bases and J by 7 bases, leaving 15 bases between them.

This clonotype was seen a handful of times. Germline is not matched at one junction end, which may reflect a read error. The chain employs TRBV7-7 and TRBJ1-4; possible D gene TRBD1, 6 bases. The CDR3 sequence is 13 residues long. Germline V gives CDR1 SSHAT, CDR2 FNYEAQ (reference sequence). The CDR3 DNA reads as TGTGCTAGCAGCCCGGGGGCAAATGAAAAACTGTTTTTT. It specifies CASSPGANEKLFF.

This clonotype was seen many times. The rearrangement links TRBV7-9 to TRBJ2-5; D unclear. CDR1 and CDR2 (germline): SEHNR, FQNEAQ (reference sequence). The CDR3 has 14 residues. With 2 bases removed from V and 2 bases from J, the gap between germline ends came to 9 bases. The chain's CDR3 is CASSLLERQETQYF. In DNA, the CDR3 is TGTGCCAGCAGCTTACTTGAGCGACAAGAGACCCAGTACTTC.

This chain uses TRBV29-1 with TRBJ2-1; 7 bases match TRBD2. From germline, CDR1 is SQVTM and CDR2 ANQGSEA. The CDR3 covers 12 residues. Trimming removed 6 bases from V and 8 bases from J; junction bases left unmatched: 7. The CDR3 nucleotides read TGCAGCGTCCCCCCGACTAGCCATGAGCAGTTCTTC. Amino acid sequence: CSVPPTSHEQFF.

This clonotype was observed at least ten times. The chain joins TRBV30 to TRBJ2-3; the D is unclear. V gave up 0 bases and J gave up 1 base, with 5 bases separating them. This CDR3 has 13 residues. Germline V gene lookup returns CDR1 GTSNPN and CDR2 SVGIG (reference sequence). The chain's CDR3 is CAWSVAGTDTQYF. Here the CDR3 DNA reads TGTGCCTGGAGTGTGGCCGGCACAGATACGCAGTATTTT. The variable domain in full, with the rest retrieved from reference TRBV30 and TRBJ2-3, is SQTIHQWPATLVQPVGSPLSLECTVEGTSNPNLYWYRQAAGRGLQLLFYSVGIGQISSEVPQNLSASRPQDRQFILSSKKLLLSDSGFYLCAWSVAGTDTQYFGPGTRLTVL.

This clonotype was found many times. This chain connects TRBV29-1 to TRBJ2-1; tentatively, D is TRBD2 (6 bases). V was trimmed by 6 bases and J by 6 bases, leaving 9 bases between them. The CDR3 is 11 residues long. CDR1 SQVTM and CDR2 ANQGSEA come from the germline V gene. CDR3 protein: CSVGTGNEQFF. CDR3 sequence (DNA): TGCAGCGTCGGGACTGGCAATGAGCAGTTCTTC.

This clonotype occurred many times. The rearrangement uses TRBV4-3 and TRBJ2-1; D not resolved. The CDR3 is 13 amino acids. Trimming removed 6 bases from V and 3 bases from J, with 9 bases in between. Germline loops: CDR1 LGHNA, CDR2 YSLEER. CDR3 bases: TGCGCCAGCAGTCGACTCCGCTACAATGAGCAGTTCTTC. It codes for CASSRLRYNEQFF.

This clonotype was counted many times. The chain carries TRBV6-5 and TRBJ2-2, with 12 bases fitting TRBD2. V was pared by 5 bases and J by 0 bases, with 7 bases of the junction left unmatched. CDR1 MNHEY and CDR2 SVGAGI come from the germline V gene. CDR3 length: 18 amino acids. The CDR3 spells CASSILAGGAANTGELFF. The CDR3 DNA reads as TGTGCCAGCAGTATTCTAGCGGGAGGGGCAGCGAACACCGGGGAGCTGTTTTTT.

This clonotype was seen ten or more times. The chain links TRBV7-2 to TRBJ2-3; D may match TRBD1 or TRBD2 (6 bases each). Per germline, CDR1 SGHTA and CDR2 FQGNSA. The CDR3 runs 15 residues. The V and J ends lost 4 bases and 6 bases respectively, with 17 bases between them. The CDR3 DNA reads TGTGCCAGCAGCTGGGGGGCACTCCGCATTGATACGCAGTATTTT. Residues: CASSWGALRIDTQYF.

This clonotype occurred many times. V gene TRBV12-3 or TRBV12-4 combines with J gene TRBJ2-1; D not certain. Trimming cost V 3 bases and J 7 bases, with 10 bases left between them. The length of the CDR3 is 13 residues. CDR3 sequence reads: CASSLDGSNEQFF. The DNA of the CDR3 is TGTGCCAGCAGTTTGGACGGCAGTAATGAGCAGTTCTTC.

This clonotype occurred many times. The chain carries TRBV3-1 and TRBJ2-2; 11 bases are shared with TRBD2. Germline lookup yields CDR1 LGHDT and CDR2 YNNKEL (reference sequence). V shed 7 bases and J 3 bases; nucleotides not matched to a gene: 7. This CDR3 is built from 16 residues. CDR3 protein: CASTRLAGRDTGELFF. CDR3 DNA sequence: TGTGCCAGCACTCGACTAGCGGGACGAGACACCGGGGAGCTGTTTTTT.

This clonotype was counted many times. This chain uses TRBV30 with TRBJ2-1; D perhaps matches TRBD2 (6 bases). This CDR3 region has 12 residues. Germline V CDR1 and CDR2: GTSNPN, SVGIG (reference sequence). Trimming left V 4 bases short and J 10 bases short, with 14 bases between. CDR3 region: CAWTGAGSEQFF. The CDR3 DNA reads TGTGCCTGGACTGGGGCGGGATCAGAGCAGTTCTTC.

This clonotype was found many times. This chain joins TRBV7-2 and TRBJ2-7; 9 nucleotides match TRBD1. The CDR3 contains 15 residues. V shed 5 bases, J shed 7 bases, and the junction held 12 bases outside the gene matches. CDR1 SGHTA and CDR2 FQGNSA come from the germline V gene. In nucleotides, the CDR3 is TGTGCCAGCAGCACCTCGACAGGGGGAGGTTGGGAGCAGTACTTC. It specifies CASSTSTGGGWEQYF.

This clonotype was picked up many times. V gene TRBV5-5 combines with J gene TRBJ2-3; tentatively, D is TRBD2 (6 bases). The CDR3 sequence is 16 residues long. Germline CDR1 is SGHKS and CDR2 is YYEKEE (reference sequence). The V gene lost 0 bases and the J gene lost 3 bases, with 14 bases spanning the gap. CDR3 nucleotides: TGTGCCAGCAGCTTGGAACCGGGAGCAGTGACAGATACGCAGTATTTT. Protein product: CASSLEPGAVTDTQYF.